This T cell receptor beta chain was identified in a study of blood T cells in healthy people across ages. This CDR3 is built from 11 residues. Germline V gene data show CDR1 as LNHNV and CDR2 as YYDKDF (reference sequence). Trimming shortened V by 9 bases and J by 8 bases, and 13 bases separated the two germline ends. Primers used in a second PCR of roughly 6 to 11 cycles were a sample-barcoded 5' primer and a J-beta primer mix. TCRdb reprocessed the 5' RACE reads with MiXCR, giving one entry per CDR3 protein. Of 1.5 million to 2 million distinct CDR3 sequences detected, 40% to 55% appear once; the ten largest clones hold 2.1%.

Material for sequencing was blood. This sequence was found in a woman between 35 and 50 years old in good health. This chain connects TRBV15 to TRBJ1-2, with a weak D call TRBD1 (6 bases). The CDR3 DNA reads as TGTGCCACTACCCTAGGGGGAGGCTACACCTTC. The encoded protein is CATTLGGGYTF.